Below are 16 T cell receptor beta chains sequenced from a single sample in a study of shared T cell receptors in the human thymus. TCRdb's copy holds only in-frame clones and misses some; the assay was immunoSEQ multiplex PCR. The sample shows 700,000 or so clones, 70% to 90% of them seen only once. Another study also made use of these data, one on human thymus T cells.

The sequenced sample consisted of thymocytes. The source is a girl under three years old with a congenital heart defect.

V and J are TRBV4-2 and TRBJ2-5; 16 bases line up with TRBD2. The DNA end is more similar to TRBJ2-7, so the J call may be wrong. The CDR3 length is 16 residues. The germline V gene encodes CDR1 LGHNA and CDR2 YNFKEQ. For the CDR3, the DNA is TGTGCCAGCAGTCGTGGGACTAGCGGGGGGGCCCGCGAGCAGTACTTC. It codes for CASSRGTSGGAREQYF.

The chain couples TRBV7-9 to TRBJ1-6; D remains ambiguous. V was trimmed by 3 bases and J by 7 bases, leaving 13 bases between them. The germline CDR1 and CDR2 sequences are SEHNR and FQNEAQ (reference sequence). The CDR3 runs 15 residues. The CDR3 nucleotides are TGTGCCAGCAGCTTCTACGAGGGAGGGAATTCACCCCTCCACTTT. Translation gives CASSFYEGGNSPLHF.

The genes are TRBV4-3 and TRBJ2-7; TRBD2 matches at 7 bases. The junction had 7 bases not matched to a gene; V was cut back by 2 bases and J by 6 bases. The CDR3 is 14 residues long. The V gene's germline CDR1 is LGHNA and CDR2 YSLEER. CDR3 sequence: CASSQRGELGEQYF. DNA for the CDR3: TGCGCCAGCAGCCAACGGGGGGAGCTCGGCGAGCAGTACTTC.

This chain links TRBV19 with TRBJ1-1; the D gene is possibly TRBD1 (5 bases). Trimming took 9 bases from V and 1 from J, leaving 18 bases between them. CDR1 and CDR2 (germline): LNHDA, SQIVND (reference sequence). The CDR3 spans 15 residues. In DNA, the CDR3 is TGTGCCAGCATCCTAGTCGGGGGTCGGAACACTGAAGCTTTCTTT. It is translated as CASILVGGRNTEAFF. The entire variable domain, with the rest obtained from reference TRBV19 and TRBJ1-1, is as follows: DGGITQSPKYLFRKEGQNVTLSCEQNLNHDAMYWYRQDPGQGLRLIYYSQIVNDFQKGDIAEGYSVSREKKESFPLTVTSAQKNPTAFYLCASILVGGRNTEAFFGQGTRLTVV.

The chain recombines TRBV7-3 with TRBJ2-1; 8 bases align to TRBD1. Germline CDR1 reads SGHTA; CDR2 reads FQGTGA. J lost 5 bases, V lost 5 bases, and 11 bases had no gene match. The CDR3 is 16 residues long. As DNA, the CDR3 is TGTGCCAGCAGCCTCGGACAGGGAACGATCGACAATGAGCAGTTCTTC. It is translated as CASSLGQGTIDNEQFF. The full variable domain, with the rest looked up from reference TRBV7-3 and TRBJ2-1, is GAGVSQTPSNKVTEKGKYVELRCDPISGHTALYWYRQSLGQGPEFLIYFQGTGAADDSGLPNDRFFAVRPEGSVSTLKIQRTERGDSAVYLCASSLGQGTIDNEQFFGPGTRLTVL.

This chain connects TRBV29-1 to TRBJ1-1, with D perhaps TRBD1 (5 bases). Germline V gene data show CDR1 as SQVTM and CDR2 as ANQGSEA. This CDR3 comprises 15 residues. V shed 0 bases and J shed 4 bases, with 15 bases lying between them. The CDR3 here is CSVEDLRSGGTEAFF. CDR3 in DNA: TGCAGCGTTGAAGATCTTAGGTCCGGGGGCACTGAAGCTTTCTTT.

This chain connects TRBV25-1 to TRBJ2-7, with D possibly TRBD1 on 5 matching bases. CDR1 MGHDK and CDR2 SYGVNS come from the germline V gene. Between the trimmed V and J ends, which lost 2 bases and 5 bases, there was a span of 25 bases. The CDR3 length is 18 residues. The CDR3 DNA reads TGTGCCAGCAGTGAAGTAAGGGCCAGTGGGGCTGAACACCACGAGCAGTACTTC. It is translated as CASSEVRASGAEHHEQYF.

This clone was observed a few times. The chain recombines TRBV14 with TRBJ1-4; 7 bases agree with TRBD1. The CDR3 loop spans 13 amino acids. CDR1 SGHDN and CDR2 FVKESK come from the germline V gene. V was clipped by 5 bases and J by 10 bases; unmatched bases: 7. In nucleotides, the CDR3 is TGTGCCAGCAGCGACCGGGACAGAGGAAAACTGTTTTTT. It is translated as CASSDRDRGKLFF.

The genes are TRBV28 and TRBJ1-3; D is ambiguous. Germline loops: CDR1 MDHEN, CDR2 SYDVKM. Deletions cut 1 base from V and 0 bases from J, with 7 bases between. The CDR3 is made up of 15 amino acids. CDR3 loop: CASSLSVNSGNTIYF. For the CDR3, the DNA is TGTGCCAGCAGTTTATCTGTTAACTCTGGAAACACCATATATTTT.

CDR3 region: CASSFQAGVSYNEQFF. CDR3 bases: TGTGCCAGCAGCTTTCAGGCGGGGGTGTCCTACAATGAGCAGTTCTTC. The chain has TRBV11-2 and TRBJ2-1, with TRBD2 matching 7 bases. The CDR3 loop spans 16 amino acids. CDR1 SGHAT and CDR2 FQNNGV come from the germline V gene. J lost 1 base, V lost 3 bases, and 6 bases had no gene match.

The V and J genes are TRBV5-5 and TRBJ1-1; D gene ambiguous. With 1 base removed from V and 4 bases from J, the gap between germline ends came to 14 bases. The CDR3 extends over 15 amino acids. In germline, CDR1 is SGHKS, CDR2 YYEKEE (reference sequence). The DNA of the CDR3 is TGTGCCAGCAGCTTGTCCCCCATGGCGGGCACTGAAGCTTTCTTT. Translated, it gives CASSLSPMAGTEAFF.

V usage is TRBV4-1 and J usage is TRBJ2-6, with TRBD1 matching 9 bases. Trimming at V came to 0 bases and at J to 0 bases, leaving 6 bases not matched to a gene. CDR3 length equals 19 residues. The germline V gene has CDR1 MGHRA and CDR2 YSYEKL. This CDR3 reads CASSQDRDRVLSGANVLTF. In nucleotides, the CDR3 is TGCGCCAGCAGCCAAGACAGGGACAGGGTCCTCTCTGGGGCCAACGTCCTGACTTTC.

V usage is TRBV25-1 and J usage is TRBJ2-3; TRBD1 matches 9 bases. Germline V lookup: CDR1 MGHDK, CDR2 SYGVNS. CDR3 length equals 14 residues. The J segment lost 4 bases and the V segment lost 6 bases, leaving 5 bases of the junction unmatched. DNA of the CDR3: TGTGCCAGCAGGGGGACAGGGCCCCCAGATACGCAGTATTTT. It codes for CASRGTGPPDTQYF.

The chain is built from TRBV19 and TRBJ2-1, with TRBD2 matching 10 bases. The CDR3 length is 16 residues. V was pared by 7 bases and J by 4 bases, with 10 bases of the junction left unmatched. Germline V gene sequence: CDR1 LNHDA, CDR2 SQIVND (reference sequence). CDR3 sequence (DNA): TGTGCCAGTACCCCAACTAGCGGGGCGTTATACAATGAGCAGTTCTTC. It translates to CASTPTSGALYNEQFF. The full variable domain, with the rest looked up from reference TRBV19 and TRBJ2-1, is DGGITQSPKYLFRKEGQNVTLSCEQNLNHDAMYWYRQDPGQGLRLIYYSQIVNDFQKGDIAEGYSVSREKKESFPLTVTSAQKNPTAFYLCASTPTSGALYNEQFFGPGTRLTVL.

V is TRBV6-6 and J is TRBJ1-1; D gene ambiguous. V lost 3 bases and J lost 1, with 12 bases in between. CDR1 is MNHNY, CDR2 SVGAGI, per germline (reference sequence). The CDR3 sequence is 15 residues long. CDR3 sequence reads: CASSYLPRSNTEAFF. The CDR3 nucleotides are TGTGCCAGCAGTTATTTGCCCAGATCGAACACTGAAGCTTTCTTT.

The rearrangement uses TRBV10-2 and TRBJ1-2; no clear D. Trimming left V 6 bases short and J 5 bases short, with 7 bases between. Germline V lookup: CDR1 WSHSY, CDR2 SAAADI. The CDR3 totals 11 residues. CDR3 amino acids: CASRRAYGYTF. Written as DNA, the CDR3 is TGCGCCAGCAGGAGGGCGTATGGCTACACCTTC.